Below are 16 T cell receptor beta chains sequenced from a single sample in a study of blood T cells in healthy people across ages. A sample-barcoded 5' primer and a J-beta primer mix were used in a second PCR of roughly 7 to 12 cycles. A single record per CDR3 protein comes from TCRdb applying MiXCR to the 5' RACE reads. Here the sample spans hundreds of thousands of distinct CDR3 sequences, approximately 25% being singletons. These data also formed part of another study, on T cells of mothers and their children.

Sequencing was performed on blood. These receptors were obtained from a boy between 10 and 17 years old in good health.

This clonotype was detected a few times. V usage is TRBV19 and J usage is TRBJ2-2; 7 nucleotides line up with TRBD2. The CDR3 consists of 19 residues. Trimming at V came to 5 bases and at J to 3 bases, leaving 18 bases not matched to a gene. Germline assignment: CDR1 LNHDA and CDR2 SQIVND (reference sequence). The CDR3 DNA reads TGTGCCAGTAGTTCCCCTGGTTGGGGAGGGCCCGGGGACACCGGGGAGCTGTTTTTT. Amino acids: CASSSPGWGGPGDTGELFF. The full variable domain, completed using reference TRBV19 and TRBJ2-2, is DGGITQSPKYLFRKEGQNVTLSCEQNLNHDAMYWYRQDPGQGLRLIYYSQIVNDFQKGDIAEGYSVSREKKESFPLTVTSAQKNPTAFYLCASSSPGWGGPGDTGELFFGEGSRLTVL.

The CDR3 region is CSASGLAGAGQFF. CDR3 coding DNA: TGCAGTGCTAGTGGCCTAGCGGGAGCGGGGCAGTTCTTC. The chain is built from TRBV20-1 and TRBJ2-1; 10 nucleotides match TRBD2. The junction had 8 bases not matched to a gene; V was cut back by 3 bases and J by 12 bases. Germline values: CDR1 DFQATT, CDR2 SNEGSKA (reference sequence). The length of the CDR3 is 13 residues.

The chain recombines TRBV6-9 with TRBJ2-7; D may be TRBD1 (6 bases). The CDR3 covers 12 residues. Trimming shortened V by 10 bases and J by 6 bases, and 16 bases separated the two germline ends. Germline CDR1 reads MNHGY; CDR2 reads SVAAGI. This chain's CDR3 is CAKVNRVFEQYF. For the CDR3, the DNA is TGTGCCAAGGTGAACAGGGTTTTCGAGCAGTACTTC.

The rearrangement joins TRBV24-1 to TRBJ2-5; 11 nucleotides align to TRBD1. The assigned J gene may be wrong: the sequence end matches TRBJ2-1 better. Germline CDR1 and CDR2: KGHDR and SFDVKD. CDR3 length: 15 amino acids. CDR3 sequence reads: CATSDLGQGALAQFF. CDR3 sequence (DNA): TGTGCCACCAGTGATTTGGGACAGGGGGCATTGGCGCAGTTCTTC.

This clonotype came up a few times. V gene TRBV5-1 combines with J gene TRBJ1-4, with D unresolved. Germline V lookup: CDR1 SGHRS, CDR2 YFSETQ. CDR3 length: 14 amino acids. The V and J ends lost 2 bases and 3 bases respectively, with 8 bases between them. Here the CDR3 reads CASSFQAANEKLFF. The DNA for the CDR3 is TGCGCCAGCAGCTTCCAGGCAGCTAATGAAAAACTGTTTTTT.

The V call is TRBV7-9, the J call TRBJ1-4; no clear D gene. In germline, CDR1 is SEHNR, CDR2 FQNEAQ (reference sequence). The CDR3 is made up of 16 amino acids. V gave up 4 bases and J gave up 3 bases, with 15 bases separating them. CDR3: CASSYERTSPNEKLFF. The CDR3 nucleotides read TGTGCCAGCAGCTACGAGCGGACTAGTCCTAATGAAAAACTGTTTTTT.

This clonotype was recorded a few times. This chain connects TRBV7-9 to TRBJ2-3, with 11 bases that match TRBD1. With 5 bases clipped from V and 5 bases from J, the junction kept 6 bases outside the gene matches. Germline V gives CDR1 SEHNR, CDR2 FQNEAQ (reference sequence). The CDR3 is 15 amino acids. The chain's CDR3 is CASSLGQGAKDTQYF. As DNA, the CDR3 is TGTGCCAGCAGCCTTGGACAGGGGGCAAAAGATACGCAGTATTTT.

This chain uses TRBV5-1 with TRBJ1-1; the match to TRBD1 covers 8 bases. The CDR3 has 16 amino acids. V dropped 0 bases and J dropped 5; count of bases not matched to a gene: 9. Germline loops: CDR1 SGHRS, CDR2 YFSETQ. In nucleotides, the CDR3 is TGCGCCAGCAGCTTGGCTTGGCAGGGGGCCAGAACTGAAGCTTTCTTT. Residues: CASSLAWQGARTEAFF.

The rearrangement joins TRBV6-5 to TRBJ2-3, with 7 bases identical to TRBD2. The CDR3 extends over 16 amino acids. Trimming cost V 2 bases and J 3 bases; bases outside gene matches: 8. Germline V lookup: CDR1 MNHEY, CDR2 SVGAGI. The CDR3 spells CASSYAGGGSTDTQYF. The CDR3 nucleotides read TGTGCCAGCAGTTACGCGGGCGGCGGGAGTACAGATACGCAGTATTTT.

Only a few counts were recorded for this clonotype. The chain combines TRBV19 with TRBJ1-4, with D hard to call. CDR3 length equals 14 residues. CDR1 is LNHDA, CDR2 SQIVND, per germline (reference sequence). Trimming removed 7 bases at V and 7 bases at J, with 16 bases between. The CDR3 reads CASTPFLAGEKLFF. The CDR3 DNA sequence: TGTGCCAGTACCCCGTTCTTGGCTGGTGAAAAACTGTTTTTT.

The rearrangement uses TRBV5-6 and TRBJ2-7, with D perhaps TRBD1 or TRBD2 (6 bases each). V lost 0 bases and J 1 base, leaving 14 bases between the germline ends. The CDR3 contains 16 residues. In germline, CDR1 is SGHDT, CDR2 YYEEEE. CDR3 sequence: CASSLGRDIRSYEQYF. CDR3 nucleotide sequence: TGTGCCAGCAGCTTGGGGAGGGACATTCGGTCCTACGAGCAGTACTTC.

V usage is TRBV29-1 and J usage is TRBJ1-5, with 7 positions matching TRBD1. CDR3 size: 13 residues. Losses at the gene ends were 6 bases for V and 5 bases for J; bases not matched to a gene: 7. The germline V gene encodes CDR1 SQVTM and CDR2 ANQGSEA. CDR3 nucleotide sequence: TGCAGCGTGGCAGACAGGGTACATCAGCCCCAGCATTTT. Translating gives CSVADRVHQPQHF. Full variable domain (remainder filled in from reference TRBV29-1 and TRBJ1-5): SAVISQKPSRDICQRGTSLTIQCQVDSQVTMMFWYRQQPGQSLTLIATANQGSEATYESGFVIDKFPISRPNLTFSTLTVSNMSPEDSSIYLCSVADRVHQPQHFGDGTRLSIL.

As concerns this clonotype: The germline gene is not matched at one end of the junction; a read error may be the cause. This rearrangement joins TRBV4-1 to TRBJ2-5; D remains ambiguous. The DNA end lines up better with TRBJ2-7; the J call may be wrong. Germline CDR1 reads MGHRA; CDR2 reads YSYEKL. The CDR3 loop spans 16 amino acids. In nucleotides, the CDR3 is TGCGCCGGCAGCATGACGTCCCCCGCTTACTCCTACGAGCAGTACTTC. It specifies CAGSMTSPAYSYEQYF.

The V call is TRBV6-2 or TRBV6-3, the J call TRBJ2-1, with unresolved D. Trimming took off 7 bases at V and 8 bases at J, with 15 bases between the two ends. Germline CDR1 is MNHEY and CDR2 is SVGEGT. The CDR3 sequence is 13 residues long. The CDR3 here is CASTDSPGYEQFF. Written as DNA, the CDR3 is TGTGCCAGCACTGACTCCCCCGGCTATGAGCAGTTCTTC.

The chain uses TRBV5-1 and TRBJ2-5, with a possible D match to TRBD1 (7 bases). The J call may be faulty, since TRBJ2-1 better matches the DNA end. Germline CDR1 reads SGHRS; CDR2 reads YFSETQ. The CDR3 contains 15 residues. The DNA for the CDR3 is TGCGCCAGCAGCATTCAGGGGGAGGTCACCGGTGAGCAGTTCTTC. It specifies CASSIQGEVTGEQFF.

The table lists this clonotype with many counts. The gene calls are TRBV20-1 and TRBJ2-5; D is possibly TRBD1 (5 bases). Germline V gene lookup returns CDR1 DFQATT and CDR2 SNEGSKA (reference sequence). V lost 3 bases and J lost 1, with 18 bases in between. The CDR3 extends over 16 amino acids. CDR3 amino acids: CSASPDRAVPQETQYF. The CDR3 region has the DNA TGCAGTGCTAGCCCCGACAGAGCTGTGCCCCAAGAGACCCAGTACTTC.